Below, 8 T cell receptor beta chains from the same sample are listed, as sequenced in a study of shared clonotypes between healthy human individuals. Repertoires were generated with immunoSEQ multiplex PCR, while TCRdb's copy carries only in-frame clones and drops some. In the table there are roughly 600,000 clones, 95% to 98% of which are singletons. Naivety among CD8 cells was defined by CD45RO negativity and positive CCR7 selection, thereby excluding terminally differentiated effector memory CD45RA+ cells. Sample: naive CD8+ T cells sorted from blood. The receptors derive from a man aged 30 to 39 in good health.

Points on this clone: In the same sample, other DNA sequences code for this CDR3. The rearrangement links TRBV9 to TRBJ2-2; D unclear. V shed 3 bases and J shed 2 bases, with 5 bases lying between them. CDR3 size: 13 residues. CDR1 is SGDLS and CDR2 is YYNGEE in the germline V gene. CDR3 region: CASSALNTGELFF. CDR3 DNA sequence: TGTGCCAGCAGCGCCTTAAACACCGGGGAGCTGTTTTTT.

The rearrangement uses TRBV7-6 and TRBJ2-1; 8 bases agree with TRBD2. CDR1 and CDR2 from the germline V gene are SGHVS and FNYEAQ. This CDR3 comprises 14 residues. With V trimmed by 0 bases and J by 10 bases, 5 bases remained unmatched. The CDR3 here is CASSLAPSGREQFF. Written as DNA, the CDR3 is TGTGCCAGCAGCTTAGCGCCTAGCGGGCGGGAGCAGTTCTTC.

The chain couples TRBV14 to TRBJ1-1, with a tentative D call TRBD1 (5 bases). Germline CDR1 and CDR2: SGHDN and FVKESK. CDR3 size: 16 residues. V lost 2 bases to trimming and J lost 7 bases, with 20 bases between them. The DNA of the CDR3 is TGTGCCAGCAGCCAACGGGACCGGCAGGATCGTCTTGAAGCTTTCTTT. The encoded protein is CASSQRDRQDRLEAFF.

The chain carries TRBV7-9 and TRBJ1-2; D possibly corresponds to TRBD1 (5 bases). Germline V gene sequence: CDR1 SEHNR, CDR2 FQNEAQ (reference sequence). The CDR3 spans 13 residues. V lost 5 bases and J 4 bases, leaving 11 bases between the germline ends. The CDR3 DNA sequence: TGTGCCAGCAGCCGACAGACCGGCTATGGCTACACCTTC. It encodes CASSRQTGYGYTF.

The rearrangement links TRBV5-4 to TRBJ2-5; D possibly corresponds to TRBD2 (6 bases). The V gene's germline CDR1 is SGHNT and CDR2 YYREEE (reference sequence). There are 15 residues in the CDR3. Trimming stripped 0 bases from V and 1 base from J, with 10 bases between. This CDR3 is CASSLASSGQETQYF. The DNA of the CDR3 is TGTGCCAGCAGCTTGGCTAGTAGCGGCCAAGAGACCCAGTACTTC.

The chain combines TRBV21-1 with TRBJ2-7; no check of the table's D call, TRBD1, against the DNA was made. TRBV21-1 is labeled a pseudogene. The CDR3 has 14 residues. CDR3 sequence: CASSRQWSSYEQYF. The DNA of the CDR3 is TGTGCCAGCAGCAGACAGTGGAGCTCCTACGAGCAGTACTTC.

J is TRBJ2-1 and V is TRBV11-3; D is possibly TRBD2 (5 bases). The germline V gene encodes CDR1 SGHNT and CDR2 YENEEA. There are 14 residues in the CDR3. V was clipped by 1 base and J by 5 bases, with 9 bases between them. This CDR3 reads CASSLGRVHNEQFF. Here the CDR3 DNA reads TGTGCCAGCAGCTTAGGGCGGGTCCACAATGAGCAGTTCTTC.

The CDR3 spells CASSALTGGGRNEQFF. Here the CDR3 DNA reads TGTGCCAGCAGCGCTCTCACAGGGGGCGGGAGAAATGAGCAGTTCTTC. The chain couples TRBV27 to TRBJ2-1; 9 bases map to TRBD1. Germline values: CDR1 MNHEY, CDR2 SMNVEV (reference sequence). The CDR3 loop spans 16 amino acids. V trimming: 6 bases; J trimming: 7 bases; junction bases outside the gene matches: 13.